These T cell receptor beta chains were read from a single sample in a study of T cell clonotyping in hematopoietic cell transplantation. Some clones are missing from TCRdb's copy, which holds only in-frame ones; the method was immunoSEQ multiplex PCR. The sample consists of about 9,200 clones, around 97% of them appearing once. The sequences come from peripheral blood mononuclear cells, collected 100 days after allogeneic stem cell transplant. Receptors were obtained from a male patient over 55 who had an allogeneic stem cell transplant from a related donor, so the T cells may come from the graft donor. Some clones in this sample may be carry-over from other donors' samples. Both conserved end residues are part of each CDR3. Fields, in order: D gene, J gene, clone size, CDR3 length, V gene, CDR3 DNA, CDR3 protein. A D gene is named only where the DNA matches it firmly. Size is stated for part of the rows, as once, few or many counts, or as a class when the clone is expanded.

>.|TRBJ1-2|.|15|TRBV5-6
TGTGCCAGCAGCTGGGAGAGTTTTGGCTTCCATGGCTACACCTTC
CASSWESFGFHGYTF
>.|TRBJ2-2|.|15|TRBV5-1
TGCGCCAGCAGCTTGATGGGGATGAACACCGGGGAGCTGTTTTTT
CASSLMGMNTGELFF
>.|TRBJ1-1|.|13|TRBV28
TGTGCCAGCAAAGGAGACCTGAACACTGAAGCTTTCTTT
CASKGDLNTEAFF
>TRBD2|TRBJ2-3|once|15|TRBV7-3
TGTGCCAGCAGCAAGGGACTAGACCGCACAGATACGCAGTATTTT
CASSKGLDRTDTQYF
>.|TRBJ2-7|.|12|TRBV5-5
TGTGCCAGCAGCTTGAAAGGACGTTACGAGCACTTC
CASSLKGRYEHF
>.|TRBJ1-4|.|13|TRBV6-1
TGTGCCAGCTCGGAAGGAACTAATGAAAAACTGTTTTTT
CASSEGTNEKLFF
>.|TRBJ2-1|.|14|TRBV9
TGTGCCAGCAGCGTAGGGAGCTCCTACAATGAGCAGTTCTTC
CASSVGSSYNEQFF
>.|TRBJ2-5|.|13|TRBV2
TGTGCCAGCAACCTACAAGGAGAAGAGACCCAGTACTTC
CASNLQGEETQYF
>.|TRBJ2-7|.|14|TRBV5-6
TGTGCCAGCAGCGGACAGTTAAGCTCCTACGAGCAGTACTTC
CASSGQLSSYEQYF
>.|TRBJ1-2|.|15|TRBV10-3
TGTGCCATCAGTGCCCACACAATAGGGAACTATGGCTACACCTTC
CAISAHTIGNYGYTF
>TRBD1|TRBJ1-4|.|14|TRBV30
TGTGCCTTTAACCAGGGGGCGGAAGGCGAAAAACTGTTTTTT
CAFNQGAEGEKLFF
>.|TRBJ1-2|.|14|TRBV9
TGTGCCAGCAGCGTCTTTCAGGGCGGCTATGGCTACACCTTC
CASSVFQGGYGYTF
>TRBD1|TRBJ2-7|.|14|TRBV5-4
TGTGCCAGCAGGAACAGGGGGGCCTCCTACGAGCAGTACTTC
CASRNRGASYEQYF
>.|TRBJ2-7|.|12|TRBV6-6
TGTGCCAGCGAGGGGGAATTCTACGAGCAGTACTTC
CASEGEFYEQYF
>.|TRBJ1-3|.|15|TRBV5-1
TGCGCCAGCAGCTCGGAGGGGTCGGCTGGAAACACCATATATTTT
CASSSEGSAGNTIYF
>TRBD1|TRBJ2-2|.|16|TRBV5-5
TGTGCCAGCAGCTCACAACAGGGGTCGAACACCGGGGAGCTGTTTTTT
CASSSQQGSNTGELFF
>.|TRBJ1-1|.|14|TRBV27
TGTGCCAGCACAACAATCGTCGGGCGGGGGCGAGCTTTCTTT
CASTTIVGRGRAFF
>.|TRBJ1-2|.|12|TRBV9
TGTGCCAGCAGCTCAGGAGTTTACGGCTACACCTTC
CASSSGVYGYTF
>TRBD1|TRBJ1-5|.|20|TRBV7-3
TGTGCCAGCAGCTTAACGGACTTTACTTGGGACAGGGAAAGCAATCAGCCCCAGCATTTT
CASSLTDFTWDRESNQPQHF
>.|TRBJ1-5|.|15|TRBV7-8
TGTGCCAGCAGCTTAGCGAACCAGGGGAATCAGCCCCAGCATTTT
CASSLANQGNQPQHF
>.|TRBJ1-2|.|16|TRBV28
TGTGCCAGCAGTTCCTCAAGGGTCCCTAGACATTATGGCTACACCTTC
CASSSSRVPRHYGYTF
>.|TRBJ2-7|.|14|TRBV28
TGTGCCAGCAGTTTATTGGCAGCCTCCTACGAGCAGTACTTC
CASSLLAASYEQYF
>.|TRBJ1-1|.|15|TRBV5-1
TGCGCCAGCAGCTTGCGCGGGTCGGCCGACACTGAAGCTTTCTTT
CASSLRGSADTEAFF
>TRBD1|TRBJ2-3|.|16|TRBV14
TGTGCCAGCAGTCTACGACAGGGGACTAGCACAGATACGCAGTATTTT
CASSLRQGTSTDTQYF
>.|TRBJ2-7|.|13|TRBV28
TGTGCCAGCAGTTCGGTTTGGCCCTACGAGCAGTACTTC
CASSSVWPYEQYF
>.|TRBJ1-3|once|13|TRBV4-3
TGCGCCAGCAGCCAAGCCCCTGGAAACACCATATATTTT
CASSQAPGNTIYF
>.|TRBJ2-2|.|15|TRBV7-2
TGTGCCAGCAGCTTACCAGGGGTTGGCACCGGGGAGCTGTTTTTT
CASSLPGVGTGELFF
>.|TRBJ1-1|.|13|TRBV7-3
TGTGCCAGCAGCTGGGAAGTCAACACTGAAGCTTTCTTT
CASSWEVNTEAFF
>TRBD2|TRBJ2-7|once|14|TRBV19
TGTGCCAGTAGTATAAGGGGAGGGCCCTACGAGCAGTACTTC
CASSIRGGPYEQYF
>.|TRBJ2-7|.|14|TRBV5-6
TGTGCCAGCAGTGGGACACTGCAATCCTACGAGCAGTACTTC
CASSGTLQSYEQYF
>.|TRBJ2-7|.|16|TRBV6-5
TGTGCCAGCAGTTTCCCTCGGGGAGGGGGCATCCACGAGCAGTACTTC
CASSFPRGGGIHEQYF
>.|TRBJ2-2|.|15|TRBV9
TGTGCCAGCAGCGCCCTGGACTATAACACCGGGGAGCTGTTTTTT
CASSALDYNTGELFF
>TRBD1|TRBJ2-7|once|15|TRBV6-1
TGTGCCAGCAGTGAAGGCACAGGGGGGCCCTACGAGCAGTACTTC
CASSEGTGGPYEQYF
>TRBD2|TRBJ2-1|.|14|TRBV4-3
TGCGCCAGCAGCCAAGAGGGGGGGTCAGCTGAGCAGTTCTTC
CASSQEGGSAEQFF
>TRBD1|TRBJ2-7|.|13|TRBV6-1
TGTGCCAGCAGCCGGGACAGAGCCTACGAGCAGTACTTC
CASSRDRAYEQYF
>TRBD1|TRBJ1-4|.|15|TRBV6-1
TGTGCCAGCAGCCGCGGACAGGACGGGAGGGAAAAACTGTTTTTT
CASSRGQDGREKLFF
>.|TRBJ1-1|once|15|TRBV10-3
TGTGCCATCAGTGAGTTGAGGGAGCCAGGCACTGAAGCTTTCTTT
CAISELREPGTEAFF